The 32 T cell receptor beta chains listed next were all sequenced from one sample in a study of cytomegalovirus exposure and HLA in healthy donors. This PCR relied on a set of 60 Vbeta primers and 13 Jbeta primers. Sequenced by immunoSEQ multiplex PCR; TCRdb stores in-frame clones only, minus some. The table shows around 190,000 clones, with almost 75% occurring only once. Material: PBMCs. These receptors came from a woman aged 25 to 39 in good health and CMV-seropositive.

V gene TRBV6-1 combines with J gene TRBJ2-2; TRBD1 matches 8 bases. Trimming took 8 bases from V and 3 from J; bases not matched to a gene: 2. The CDR3 covers 13 residues. The germline CDR1 and CDR2 sequences are MNHNS and SASEGT. This CDR3 reads CASYRGDTGELFF. The CDR3, as DNA: TGTGCCAGCTACAGGGGGGACACCGGGGAGCTGTTTTTT.

This clone was found a few times. J is TRBJ2-7 and V is TRBV11-2, with TRBD2 matching 12 bases. Germline CDR1 is SGHAT and CDR2 is FQNNGV. The CDR3 runs 17 residues. V was clipped by 4 bases and J by 3 bases; unmatched bases: 10. In nucleotides, the CDR3 is TGTGCCAGCAGCTCAGGCGGAAGACTAGCGGGGGACTACGAGCAGTACTTC. It yields the protein CASSSGGRLAGDYEQYF.

This chain joins TRBV28 and TRBJ2-5; 14 bases are shared with TRBD2. The CDR3 sequence is 17 residues long. V trimming: 3 bases; J trimming: 5 bases; junction bases outside the gene matches: 8. In germline, CDR1 is MDHEN, CDR2 SYDVKM. CDR3 in amino acids: CASSFGGLAGVGETQYF. For the CDR3, the DNA is TGTGCCAGCAGTTTCGGGGGACTAGCGGGAGTAGGGGAGACCCAGTACTTC.

The chain joins TRBV19 to TRBJ2-3, with D maybe TRBD1 (5 bases). Germline V lookup: CDR1 LNHDA, CDR2 SQIVND (reference sequence). V was trimmed by 5 bases and J by 7 bases, leaving 13 bases between them. CDR3 length equals 13 residues. As DNA, the CDR3 is TGTGCCAGTAGTTCAAGGGGCGTTTATACGCAGTATTTT. Protein product: CASSSRGVYTQYF.

This clone was seen more than once but under ten times. J is TRBJ2-1 and V is TRBV2; TRBD1 agrees at 10 bases. V lost 9 bases to trimming and J lost 15 bases; unmatched junction nucleotides: 11. The CDR3 runs 12 residues. The germline CDR1 and CDR2 sequences are SNHLY and FYNNEI. The CDR3 loop is CASPVGQGVWFF. CDR3 in DNA: TGTGCCAGTCCAGTCGGACAGGGGGTATGGTTCTTC.

The chain carries TRBV19 and TRBJ2-1, with TRBD2 matching over 11 bases. The CDR3 length is 16 residues. The V segment lost 5 bases and the J segment 10 bases; nucleotides outside the gene matches: 13. The germline gives CDR1 LNHDA, CDR2 SQIVND (reference sequence). The CDR3 here is CASSPNALAGALEQFF. The CDR3 bases are TGTGCCAGTAGTCCCAACGCACTAGCGGGAGCTTTGGAGCAGTTCTTC.

This clone appeared a few times. The chain carries TRBV6-1 and TRBJ1-4; 8 bases map to TRBD1. The germline V gene encodes CDR1 MNHNS and CDR2 SASEGT. V gave up 11 bases and J gave up 8 bases; unmatched junction bases: 10. The length of the CDR3 is 13 residues. As DNA, the CDR3 is TGTGCCTCCTCGACAGGGGAGAAAGAAAAACTGTTTTTT. It is translated as CASSTGEKEKLFF.

This clone appeared a few times. The chain carries TRBV28 and TRBJ1-4; D gene ambiguous. Trimming stripped 7 bases from V and 2 bases from J, with 8 bases between. This CDR3 spans 13 amino acids. Per germline, CDR1 MDHEN and CDR2 SYDVKM. The chain's CDR3 is CASTPGTNEKLFF. The DNA for the CDR3 is TGTGCCAGCACCCCGGGTACTAATGAAAAACTGTTTTTT.

The rearrangement links TRBV5-4 to TRBJ2-3; D unresolved. Looked up from germline, CDR1 is SGHNT and CDR2 is YYREEE (reference sequence). Trimming took 2 bases from V and 0 from J, leaving 13 bases between them. CDR3 length equals 16 residues. The DNA of the CDR3 is TGTGCCAGCAGCTTTGTCCGCAAGCGAAGCACAGATACGCAGTATTTT. Protein sequence: CASSFVRKRSTDTQYF.

This clone was observed a single time. The CDR3 here is CASSPISGSTDTQYF. DNA of the CDR3: TGTGCCAGCAGCCCCATTAGCGGGAGCACAGATACGCAGTATTTT. The chain joins TRBV5-6 to TRBJ2-3, with 7 bases aligning to TRBD2. Germline-derived CDR1 and CDR2 are SGHDT and YYEEEE. V shed 4 bases and J 0 bases; nucleotides not matched to a gene: 5. The CDR3 has 15 residues.

With respect to this clone: Since no conserved phenylalanine or tryptophan closes the CDR3, a read error is the likely cause. The chain combines TRBV27 with TRBJ1-1; perhaps TRBD1 as D (5 bases). Germline loops: CDR1 MNHEY, CDR2 SMNVEV (reference sequence). V lost 4 bases and J lost 2, with 14 bases in between. This CDR3 is built from 15 residues. As DNA, the CDR3 is TGTGCCAGCAGTTCCGGCCGGGGGTCAAACACTGAAGCTTTCCTT. It codes for CASSSGRGSNTEAFL.

This clone came up once. The chain couples TRBV5-4 to TRBJ1-1; no reliable D call. This CDR3 has 13 amino acids. The ends were cut back, 4 bases at V and 7 bases at J, with 14 bases in the middle. Per the germline V gene, CDR1 is SGHNT and CDR2 is YYREEE (reference sequence). CDR3 DNA sequence: TGTGCCAGCAGCCGAGGCGAAGCAAATGAAGCTTTCTTT. It yields the protein CASSRGEANEAFF.

The chain is built from TRBV19 and TRBJ2-7; possible D gene TRBD1, 5 bases. V was pared by 4 bases and J by 3 bases, with 13 bases between. The CDR3 loop spans 14 amino acids. Germline V lookup: CDR1 LNHDA, CDR2 SQIVND (reference sequence). The CDR3 coding sequence is TGTGCCAGTAGTAAGGACACCTGGAACTACGAGCAGTACTTC. Translation: CASSKDTWNYEQYF.

This chain joins TRBV27 and TRBJ2-4, with D possibly TRBD1 on 6 matching bases. Per the germline V gene, CDR1 is MNHEY and CDR2 is SMNVEV (reference sequence). V lost 6 bases and J lost 4, with 7 bases in between. The CDR3 spans 12 residues. Here the CDR3 reads CASRDRKNIQYF. In DNA form, the CDR3 reads TGTGCCAGCAGGGACAGAAAAAACATTCAGTACTTC.

The chain carries TRBV27 and TRBJ2-7, with 9 bases aligning to TRBD1. This CDR3 spans 15 amino acids. CDR1 is MNHEY and CDR2 is SMNVEV in the germline V gene (reference sequence). The J segment lost 6 bases and the V segment lost 3 bases, leaving 9 bases of the junction unmatched. CDR3 sequence reads: CASSLAGTGKTEQYF. CDR3 DNA sequence: TGTGCCAGCAGTTTGGCAGGGACAGGGAAAACCGAGCAGTACTTC.

The chain combines TRBV7-9 with TRBJ1-3; D might be TRBD1 (5 bases). This CDR3 has 15 amino acids. Germline CDR1 SEHNR, CDR2 FQNEAQ (reference sequence). V dropped 4 bases and J dropped 4 bases, with 14 bases sitting between them. The CDR3 nucleotides are TGTGCCAGCAGCTCGTTACAGGCAGGGGGAAACACCATATATTTT. Protein product: CASSSLQAGGNTIYF.

The V call is TRBV4-1, the J call TRBJ1-4; D perhaps matches TRBD1 (5 bases). The V end lost 0 bases, the J end lost 7 bases, and 12 bases lay between the germline ends. The CDR3 is 15 amino acids. CDR1 MGHRA and CDR2 YSYEKL come from the germline V gene. The CDR3, as DNA: TGCGCCAGCAGCCAAGAAGCTGGGGCCGGTGAAAAACTGTTTTTT. Translation: CASSQEAGAGEKLFF.

This clone occurred once. The gene calls are TRBV7-8 and TRBJ1-2; the match to TRBD1 covers 8 bases. Per the germline V gene, CDR1 is SGHVS and CDR2 is FQNEAQ. The CDR3 has 14 amino acids. The V segment lost 5 bases and the J segment 4 bases; nucleotides outside the gene matches: 6. CDR3 amino acids: CASSPRGRGYGYTF. CDR3 sequence (DNA): TGTGCCAGCAGCCCCAGGGGGCGCGGCTATGGCTACACCTTC.

This clone has just one count. The chain combines TRBV9 with TRBJ2-6; possible D gene TRBD2, 5 bases. The V end was cut by 4 bases, the J end by 0 bases, with 8 bases between. This CDR3 comprises 15 residues. CDR1 is SGDLS, CDR2 YYNGEE, per germline. DNA for the CDR3: TGTGCCAGCAGCCCCCGGGGCTCTGGGGCCAACGTCCTGACTTTC. This gives the protein CASSPRGSGANVLTF.

V usage is TRBV7-9 and J usage is TRBJ1-1; TRBD1 matches 8 bases. Germline V gene lookup returns CDR1 SEHNR and CDR2 FQNEAQ (reference sequence). This CDR3 comprises 15 residues. The junction had 7 bases not matched to a gene; V was cut back by 4 bases and J by 3 bases. The CDR3 protein is CASSSHRGGDTEAFF. For the CDR3, the DNA is TGTGCCAGCAGCTCTCACAGGGGGGGGGACACTGAAGCTTTCTTT.

This clone was seen a few times. J is TRBJ2-2 and V is TRBV5-4; perhaps TRBD2 as D (6 bases). The germline CDR1 and CDR2 sequences are SGHNT and YYREEE (reference sequence). The CDR3 consists of 16 residues. The ends were cut back, 4 bases at V and 2 bases at J, with 15 bases in the middle. The CDR3 sequence is CASSPGRSGNTGELFF. CDR3 in DNA: TGTGCCAGCAGCCCGGGGCGTAGCGGAAACACCGGGGAGCTGTTTTTT.

The chain links TRBV19 to TRBJ2-5, with TRBD2 matching over 14 bases. The CDR3 is 16 amino acids. V lost 8 bases, J lost 5 bases, and 10 bases stayed unmatched. Germline assignment: CDR1 LNHDA and CDR2 SQIVND (reference sequence). The CDR3 sequence: CASSPGTSGRWETQYF. In DNA, the CDR3 is TGTGCCAGTTCCCCGGGGACTAGCGGGAGATGGGAGACCCAGTACTTC.

This clone appeared a single time. The chain links TRBV27 to TRBJ1-6; D not resolved. Trimming removed 5 bases from V and 11 bases from J, with 16 bases in between. Germline CDR1 MNHEY, CDR2 SMNVEV (reference sequence). The CDR3 extends over 14 amino acids. This CDR3 is CASSPREGQTPLHF. In nucleotides, the CDR3 is TGTGCCAGCAGTCCTCGGGAAGGCCAGACACCCCTCCACTTT.

The chain recombines TRBV5-1 with TRBJ2-1; TRBD2 might be the D (6 bases). Trimming stripped 0 bases from V and 3 bases from J, with 10 bases between. The V gene's germline CDR1 is SGHRS and CDR2 YFSETQ. There are 15 residues in the CDR3. CDR3 DNA sequence: TGCGCCAGCAGCTTGGATCCTAGCGTCTACAATGAGCAGTTCTTC. Its protein is CASSLDPSVYNEQFF.

This sequence joins TRBV2 and TRBJ1-5; D remains unclear. The CDR3 runs to 14 residues. The germline V gene encodes CDR1 SNHLY and CDR2 FYNNEI. V dropped 4 bases and J dropped 2 bases, with 9 bases sitting between them. CDR3 in amino acids: CASSGTGGNQPQHF. The DNA of the CDR3 is TGTGCCAGCAGTGGGACTGGGGGCAATCAGCCCCAGCATTTT.

In this sample, this clone turned up a few times. V usage is TRBV6-5 and J usage is TRBJ2-7, with D possibly matching TRBD1 (6 bases). V gave up 2 bases and J gave up 7 bases, with 15 bases separating them. This CDR3 region has 14 residues. Germline V gene data show CDR1 as MNHEY and CDR2 as SVGAGI. The DNA for the CDR3 is TGTGCCAGCAGTTACGTGGGGGCCTCGCGAGAGCAGTACTTC. It translates to CASSYVGASREQYF.

The chain carries TRBV28 and TRBJ2-5, with D unclear. V lost 10 bases and J 0 bases, leaving 9 bases between the germline ends. The CDR3 covers 12 residues. CDR1 MDHEN and CDR2 SYDVKM come from the germline V gene. The CDR3 DNA reads TGTGCCACCGGGTGGAACCAAGAGACCCAGTACTTC. Protein: CATGWNQETQYF.

The chain joins TRBV28 to TRBJ1-1, with a tentative D call TRBD1 (5 bases). V was pared by 3 bases and J by 3 bases, with 20 bases between. Germline V gene sequence: CDR1 MDHEN, CDR2 SYDVKM. The CDR3 runs to 17 residues. CDR3 DNA sequence: TGTGCCAGCAGTTTTGGGGCTGGGGAGGGGAGGGACACTGAAGCTTTCTTT. This gives the protein CASSFGAGEGRDTEAFF.

The rearrangement links TRBV28 to TRBJ1-4; maybe TRBD1 (5 bases). Germline V gene lookup returns CDR1 MDHEN and CDR2 SYDVKM. The CDR3 is 13 residues long. The V and J ends lost 9 bases and 5 bases respectively, with 13 bases between them. The CDR3 protein is CASFRTPNEKLFF. As DNA, the CDR3 is TGTGCCAGTTTTAGGACACCAAATGAAAAACTGTTTTTT.

This chain links TRBV19 with TRBJ1-2; D possibly corresponds to TRBD1 (6 bases). Germline V gives CDR1 LNHDA, CDR2 SQIVND (reference sequence). CDR3 length equals 13 residues. The ends were cut back, 5 bases at V and 7 bases at J, with 14 bases in the middle. In DNA form, the CDR3 reads TGTGCCAGTAGTGCCGGGGCAGGGGCTGGCTACACCTTC. Encoded protein: CASSAGAGAGYTF.

The V and J genes are TRBV12-2 and TRBJ1-5; TRBD1 is the table's D call and was not checked against the DNA. TRBV12-2 is described as a pseudogene. The CDR3 has 15 residues. DNA of the CDR3: TGTGCAAGTCGCGACAGGTGTTCTGGCAATCAGCCCCAGCATTTT. This sequence encodes CASRDRCSGNQPQHF.

The chain is built from TRBV19 and TRBJ1-2, with D possibly being TRBD1 (5 bases). The CDR3 contains 14 residues. Looked up from germline, CDR1 is LNHDA and CDR2 is SQIVND (reference sequence). Trimming removed 5 bases from V and 8 bases from J, with 18 bases in between. The CDR3 sequence is CASSLQTGLSGYTF. In DNA, the CDR3 is TGTGCCAGTAGTCTACAAACAGGATTGAGCGGCTACACCTTC.